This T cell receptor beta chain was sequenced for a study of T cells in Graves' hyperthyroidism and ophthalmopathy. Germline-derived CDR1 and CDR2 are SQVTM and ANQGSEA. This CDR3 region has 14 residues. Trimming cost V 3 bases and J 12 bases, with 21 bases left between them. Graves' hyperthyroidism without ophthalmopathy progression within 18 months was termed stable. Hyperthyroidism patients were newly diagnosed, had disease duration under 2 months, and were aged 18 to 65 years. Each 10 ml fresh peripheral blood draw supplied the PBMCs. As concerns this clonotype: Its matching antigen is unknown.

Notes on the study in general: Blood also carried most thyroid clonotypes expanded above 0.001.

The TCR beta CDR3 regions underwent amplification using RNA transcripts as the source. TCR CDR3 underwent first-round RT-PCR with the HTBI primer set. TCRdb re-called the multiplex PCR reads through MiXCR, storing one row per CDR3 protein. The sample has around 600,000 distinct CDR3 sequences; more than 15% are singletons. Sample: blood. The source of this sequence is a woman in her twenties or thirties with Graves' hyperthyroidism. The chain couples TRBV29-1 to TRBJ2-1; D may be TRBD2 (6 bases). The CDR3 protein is CSVDLLAITIVQFF. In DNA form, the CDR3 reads TGCAGCGTTGATCTTCTAGCGATAACCATCGTGCAGTTCTTC.